This T cell receptor beta chain was retrieved from a study of cytomegalovirus exposure and HLA in healthy donors. Study-wide findings and caveats: Confirmation was obtained in vitro that a few CMV-associated chains are specific for CMV antigens. A list of about 160 TCR beta chains associated with cytomegalovirus was given. The classifier was said to identify cytomegalovirus status with high specificity and sensitivity.

Here immunoSEQ multiplex PCR was the method, and the copy in TCRdb shows in-frame clones only, minus some. Of 160,000 or so clones listed, roughly 80% are singletons. As to this clone: Its antigen remains unknown.

The sequence came from a man in his thirties or forties in good health and CMV-seropositive. The sample was PBMCs.

The CDR3 here is CASSLRPGRRAFF. The CDR3 nucleotides are TGTGCCAGCAGCTTGAGACCTGGCCGGAGGGCTTTCTTT. This chain connects TRBV11-3 to TRBJ1-1; D is uncertain. The CDR3 covers 13 residues. Germline CDR1 reads SGHNT; CDR2 reads YENEEA. V was cut by 3 bases and J by 11 bases, with 16 bases left in between.